This T cell receptor beta chain was sequenced in a study of blood T cell repertoires in COVID-19. Study background: COVID-19 samples, acute and convalescent, were from the United States, Italy and Spain. Nucleic acid was either cDNA or gDNA, and it came from T cells, B-cell-depleted T cells, or PBMCs.

Per the original data handling: The assay estimated nucleated cells by amplifying reference gene primers. Repertoires were generated with immunoSEQ multiplex PCR, while TCRdb's copy carries only in-frame clones and drops some. The DNA was the basis for D and trimming; V, J and clone size are from that table. The table shows roughly 160,000 clones, with roughly 87% occurring only once. The germline gives CDR1 LNHDA, CDR2 SQIVND (reference sequence). CDR3 length equals 17 residues. Trimming took 4 bases from V and 0 from J, leaving 13 bases between them. What was sequenced was peripheral blood. The chain combines TRBV19 with TRBJ1-6, with D unresolved. This receptor was taken from a woman aged 60-70 years who had recovered from COVID-19. The CDR3 spells CASSTRYASSYNSPLHF. Here the CDR3 DNA reads TGTGCCAGTAGTACAAGATACGCTAGCTCCTATAATTCACCCCTCCACTTT. The variable domain in full, completed from reference TRBV19 and TRBJ1-6, reads DGGITQSPKYLFRKEGQNVTLSCEQNLNHDAMYWYRQDPGQGLRLIYYSQIVNDFQKGDIAEGYSVSREKKESFPLTVTSAQKNPTAFYLCASSTRYASSYNSPLHFGNGTRLTVT.